A selection of T cell receptor beta chains follows, all from one sample in a study of cytomegalovirus exposure and HLA in healthy donors. The protocol was immunoSEQ multiplex PCR, while the TCRdb copy is restricted to in-frame clones and leaves out a portion. The repertoire consists of tens of thousands of clones, with 72% occurring once and the leading ten covering around 10%. Sequenced sample: PBMCs. Every receptor here comes from a woman in her forties in good health and CMV-seropositive. The conserved cysteine and the conserved F or W are not part of the CDR3 here. Clone size is stated in some rows and not others, as once, few, many or a class when expanded.

v_gene,abundance,j_gene,CDR3aa
TRBV29-1,few,TRBJ2-7,SVAQTDDEQY
TRBV11-3,-,TRBJ2-5,ASSEPGQPRGTQY
TRBV6-5,-,TRBJ1-2,ASSYSSGLNYGYT
TRBV2,-,TRBJ1-6,ASIGTGGVKKDSPLH
TRBV6-6,-,TRBJ2-5,ASSYQRGGSETQY
TRBV25-1,-,TRBJ1-1,ASSRGTGMVPEAF
TRBV5-1,-,TRBJ2-5,ASSFSGGEETQY
TRBV5-6,-,TRBJ2-5,ASSGLGGAGETQY
TRBV6-5,-,TRBJ2-2,ASSYSGTDWTGELF
TRBV10-3,-,TRBJ2-3,AIKVGGNRPILPGTDTQY
TRBV25-1,-,TRBJ2-6,ASSSSNSGANVLT
TRBV30,-,TRBJ2-1,AWGIDSYNEQF
TRBV7-3,medium-sized,TRBJ2-2,ASSLSKIVNTGELF
TRBV12-5,once,TRBJ2-1,ASGPSISSYNEQF
TRBV30,-,TRBJ1-5,AWSVGAGQPQH
TRBV14,-,TRBJ1-2,ASSRTRTNYGYT
TRBV9,-,TRBJ2-3,ASSVAVSGGPDTQY
TRBV6-1,few,TRBJ1-1,ASSEARGTEAF
TRBV10-1,few,TRBJ2-7,ASSELQGSYEQY
TRBV2,-,TRBJ2-5,ASAYDLDQY
TRBV6-5,-,TRBJ2-7,ASSYLGTSNEQY
TRBV2,-,TRBJ2-2,AATETGELF
TRBV30,-,TRBJ2-7,AWSKGTPSYEQY
TRBV15,-,TRBJ2-5,ATSSRWGEETQY
TRBV19,once,TRBJ2-2,ASSIRQSSNGELF
TRBV7-3,-,TRBJ2-7,ASSVTGSQEQY
TRBV5-1,once,TRBJ1-4,ASSSGTRGVEKLF
TRBV2,-,TRBJ1-6,ARSLSRDRWGSPLH
TRBV4-1,-,TRBJ1-1,ASSQGVFAGKNAF
TRBV30,-,TRBJ1-4,AWSQGANEKLF
TRBV5-5,once,TRBJ2-3,ASSLETSGVSTDTQY
TRBV10-1,-,TRBJ2-1,ASSEDPLADYNEQF
TRBV9,-,TRBJ2-5,ASSPLGGGQETQY
TRBV10-3,-,TRBJ1-6,AISEPGTGISPLH
TRBV19,few,TRBJ1-4,ATSQDRLSEKLF
TRBV5-1,-,TRBJ2-7,ASSLNSNFYEQY